The clone carrying this T cell receptor beta chain was seen a few times. This sample was included in a study of shared clonotypes between healthy human individuals. The assay was run at deep level. Clones were sequenced by immunoSEQ multiplex PCR, and TCRdb holds only the in-frame ones, with some missing. The table lists 470,000 or so clones, 65% to 85% of them singletons. The TCR comes from a woman in her thirties or forties in good health. Some clones in this sample may be carry-over from other donors' samples. The sequencing sample was made of PBMCs.

For the CDR3, the DNA is TGCGCCAGCAGCCTGGGACAGGGCACGCGTAATGAAAAACTGTTTTTT. Its translation: CASSLGQGTRNEKLFF. The chain couples TRBV5-1 to TRBJ1-4; 9 positions agree with TRBD1. CDR1 and CDR2 (germline): SGHRS, YFSETQ. The CDR3 totals 16 residues. J lost 4 bases, V lost 4 bases, and 8 bases had no gene match.